Presented here are 21 T cell receptor beta chains from one specimen sequenced in a study of response to subunit inactivated influenza vaccine. MiXCR was run by TCRdb on the RT-PCR reads, yielding one entry per CDR3 protein. This sample has fewer than 700,000 distinct CDR3 sequences, with 10% to 15% found just once. Sequencing used PBMCs from blood, obtained roughly 6 weeks after vaccination. These receptors were obtained from a man over 45 who received an inactivated influenza vaccine.

A remark on this clonotype: Just one base apart from a much larger clone, this may be a read error. The rearrangement uses TRBV6-2 or TRBV6-3 and TRBJ2-7; D gene ambiguous. CDR3 length: 12 amino acids. Trimming pared 1 base from V and 2 bases from J, leaving 3 bases between. CDR1 and CDR2 from the germline V gene are MNHEY and SVGEGT. The CDR3 DNA sequence: TGTGCCAGCAGTTACTGGACCTACGAGCAGTACTTC. This codes for CASSYWTYEQYF.

V and J are TRBV3-1 and TRBJ2-1; D call uncertain. With 0 bases removed from V and 4 bases from J, the gap between germline ends came to 19 bases. The CDR3 runs 18 residues. Germline-derived CDR1 and CDR2 are LGHDT and YNNKEL (reference sequence). This CDR3 is CASSQDPRRWCGYNEQFF. In DNA, the CDR3 is TGTGCCAGCAGCCAAGATCCCCGGCGGTGGTGCGGTTACAATGAGCAGTTCTTC.

The table lists this clonotype with a few counts. This rearrangement joins TRBV15 to TRBJ1-4, with D maybe TRBD1 (5 bases). Per germline, CDR1 LNHNV and CDR2 YYDKDF (reference sequence). This CDR3 has 16 residues. V lost 0 bases, J lost 5 bases, and 13 bases lay in between. The CDR3 loop is CATSRDPGRRNEKLFF. The CDR3, as DNA: TGTGCCACCAGCAGAGACCCAGGGCGGAGGAATGAAAAACTGTTTTTT.

This clonotype appeared a few times. J is TRBJ1-2 and V is TRBV24-1, with D uncertain. V lost 4 bases and J lost 1, with 9 bases in between. In germline, CDR1 is KGHDR, CDR2 SFDVKD. This CDR3 has 14 residues. In nucleotides, the CDR3 is TGTGCCACCAGTGAGGACGGGTTTAACTATGGCTACACCTTC. Residues: CATSEDGFNYGYTF.

Written as DNA, the CDR3 is TGTGCCAGCAGCGTGAATAGCGGGGTAGAGACCCAGTACTTC. This sequence encodes CASSVNSGVETQYF. The chain joins TRBV7-9 to TRBJ2-5; 8 bases are a match to TRBD2. The CDR3 extends over 14 amino acids. Germline values: CDR1 SEHNR, CDR2 FQNEAQ (reference sequence). J lost 4 bases, V lost 5 bases, and 6 bases had no gene match.

CDR3 residues: CASSAWVGAGANVLTF. The DNA of the CDR3 is TGTGCCAGCAGCGCATGGGTTGGGGCTGGGGCCAACGTCCTGACTTTC. This sequence joins TRBV7-8 and TRBJ2-6; D is uncertain. V was clipped by 5 bases and J by 2 bases, with 13 bases between them. Germline V gene data show CDR1 as SGHVS and CDR2 as FQNEAQ. This CDR3 contains 16 residues.

This chain uses TRBV20-1 with TRBJ2-7, with 10 bases fitting TRBD2. V gave up 6 bases and J gave up 4 bases; unmatched junction bases: 12. Looked up from germline, CDR1 is DFQATT and CDR2 is SNEGSKA (reference sequence). This CDR3 has 15 residues. The CDR3 region is CSATKSGRVLYEQYF. In nucleotides, the CDR3 is TGCAGTGCCACTAAAAGCGGGAGGGTCCTTTACGAGCAGTACTTC.

This clonotype occurred many times. The chain recombines TRBV29-1 with TRBJ2-7; unclear D gene. Trimming pared 4 bases from V and 2 bases from J, leaving 6 bases between. This CDR3 comprises 11 residues. Germline V gene data show CDR1 as SQVTM and CDR2 as ANQGSEA. CDR3 in amino acids: CSVASAYEQYF. In DNA, the CDR3 is TGCAGCGTTGCCAGCGCCTACGAGCAGTACTTC.

The gene calls are TRBV12-3 or TRBV12-4 and TRBJ2-6; D is unclear. The CDR3 totals 16 residues. V was cut by 5 bases and J by 0 bases, with 11 bases left in between. The CDR3 region is CASSTTLRSGANVLTF. Here the CDR3 DNA reads TGTGCCAGCAGTACGACTCTCCGCTCTGGGGCCAACGTCCTGACTTTC.

The V call is TRBV29-1, the J call TRBJ2-2; 11 bases fit TRBD2. The germline V gene has CDR1 SQVTM and CDR2 ANQGSEA. V lost 4 bases to trimming and J lost 5 bases; unmatched junction nucleotides: 3. CDR3 length: 14 amino acids. CDR3 sequence: CSVGPSGRTGELFF. CDR3 bases: TGCAGCGTTGGGCCTAGCGGGAGGACCGGGGAGCTGTTTTTT.

This clonotype was counted between two and nine times. The chain uses TRBV15 and TRBJ2-1; D is unresolved. The CDR3 consists of 13 residues. Germline loops: CDR1 LNHNV, CDR2 YYDKDF (reference sequence). Between the trimmed V and J ends, which lost 1 base and 7 bases, there was a span of 8 bases. The CDR3 spells CATSRARNNEQFF. The CDR3 DNA reads as TGTGCCACCAGCAGAGCCAGGAATAATGAGCAGTTCTTC.

The V call is TRBV10-1, the J call TRBJ2-2; D perhaps matches TRBD2 (5 bases). The germline V gene has CDR1 WNHNN and CDR2 SYGVQD (reference sequence). Trimming pared 0 bases from V and 3 bases from J, leaving 5 bases between. The CDR3 runs 14 residues. CDR3 bases: TGCGCCAGCAGTGAGTCGGACTACACCGGGGAGCTGTTTTTT. Amino acid sequence: CASSESDYTGELFF.

The chain combines TRBV3-1 with TRBJ2-1; D may correspond to TRBD1 or TRBD2 (7 bases each). The CDR3 extends over 15 amino acids. CDR1 is LGHDT and CDR2 is YNNKEL in the germline V gene (reference sequence). Trimming left V 1 base short and J 8 bases short, with 15 bases between. This CDR3 is CASSQVRTRGHEQFF. The CDR3, as DNA: TGTGCCAGCAGCCAAGTTCGGACTAGGGGGCATGAGCAGTTCTTC.

This clonotype was seen only a few times. The V and J genes are TRBV20-1 and TRBJ1-5, with 8 bases lining up with TRBD1. The germline gives CDR1 DFQATT, CDR2 SNEGSKA (reference sequence). This CDR3 has 14 residues. V lost 6 bases, J lost 3 bases, and 7 bases stayed unmatched. The CDR3 DNA reads TGCAGTGCCGCGGACAGGGACCTCAATCAGCCCCAGCATTTT. Translating gives CSAADRDLNQPQHF.

The chain links TRBV30 to TRBJ2-5; D call uncertain. The V end lost 0 bases, the J end lost 7 bases, and 9 bases lay between the germline ends. Looked up from germline, CDR1 is GTSNPN and CDR2 is SVGIG (reference sequence). This CDR3 is 12 amino acids long. The chain's CDR3 is CAWSVPEVTQYF. The CDR3 bases are TGTGCCTGGAGTGTACCAGAAGTGACCCAGTACTTC. The full variable domain, completed using reference TRBV30 and TRBJ2-5, is SQTIHQWPATLVQPVGSPLSLECTVEGTSNPNLYWYRQAAGRGLQLLFYSVGIGQISSEVPQNLSASRPQDRQFILSSKKLLLSDSGFYLCAWSVPEVTQYFGPGTRLLVL.

The chain combines TRBV28 with TRBJ2-3; weak D call: TRBD1 (6 bases). Trimming shortened V by 5 bases and J by 2 bases, and 11 bases separated the two germline ends. This CDR3 has 14 residues. From germline, CDR1 is MDHEN and CDR2 SYDVKM. DNA for the CDR3: TGTGCCAGCAGTGGACAGCAACCCACAGATACGCAGTATTTT. Its protein product is CASSGQQPTDTQYF.

The chain has TRBV5-4 and TRBJ2-3, with 7 positions matching TRBD2. Unmatched junction bases numbered 2, after V lost 2 bases and J lost 5 bases. The V gene's germline CDR1 is SGHNT and CDR2 YYREEE (reference sequence). The CDR3 spans 13 residues. The DNA of the CDR3 is TGTGCCAGCAGCTTCCGGGAGGTAGATACGCAGTATTTT. Translated: CASSFREVDTQYF.

This clonotype has only a few counts. The V gene is TRBV27, the J gene TRBJ2-5; the D gene could be TRBD1 or TRBD2 (5 bases each). Germline assignment: CDR1 MNHEY and CDR2 SMNVEV (reference sequence). The CDR3 contains 13 residues. With 8 bases removed from V and 4 bases from J, the gap between germline ends came to 14 bases. The CDR3 DNA reads TGTGCCAGCCGGGACCCCGCGCGAGAGACCCAGTACTTC. It is translated as CASRDPARETQYF.

The sample holds many counts of this clonotype. V usage is TRBV4-3 and J usage is TRBJ1-1, with D possibly TRBD1 on 6 matching bases. The CDR3 consists of 14 residues. Germline loops: CDR1 LGHNA, CDR2 YSLEER. V lost 1 base and J lost 11, with 17 bases in between. The CDR3 region has the DNA TGCGCCAGCAGCCAAGGGGACACAGGGTCTGGGGCTTTCTTT. This sequence encodes CASSQGDTGSGAFF.

V gene TRBV7-8 combines with J gene TRBJ2-3; D is unresolved. This CDR3 contains 11 residues. CDR1 and CDR2 (germline): SGHVS, FQNEAQ. V was pared by 8 bases and J by 6 bases, with 9 bases between. The CDR3: CASSGSDTQYF. Written as DNA, the CDR3 is TGTGCCAGCTCCGGTTCGGATACGCAGTATTTT.

The J gene is TRBJ2-1, the V gene TRBV12-3 or TRBV12-4; 8 nucleotides line up with TRBD2. V shed 4 bases and J 3 bases; nucleotides not matched to a gene: 5. The CDR3 has 15 amino acids. CDR3 sequence (DNA): TGTGCCAGCAGTTACGGGGGGGCAATCTACAATGAGCAGTTCTTC. Amino acid sequence: CASSYGGAIYNEQFF.